This T cell receptor (beta chain) is from a study of blood T cell repertoires in COVID-19 (dated by TCRdb to 2018 to 2020). At the level of the whole study: Samples covering the acute and convalescent phases of COVID-19 were provided by collaborators in the United States, Italy and Spain. A de-identified subject ID, COVID-19 status, age in years and sex were almost always included in the sample metadata. The repertoires were released in a freely available public database meant as a resource for research on the immune response to SARS-CoV-2. HLA class I and class II types, where available, came from metadata supplied by the sample provider rather than from assay-based typing. Deeply sampled blood TCRbeta repertoires from subjects exposed to, actively infected with, or recovered from COVID-19 were included in the dataset. The prospective study material was composed of cDNA or gDNA derived from T cells, B-cell-depleted T cells, or PBMCs. The samples were drawn from two sources: the first 160 participants of the ongoing ImmuneRACE study, and 1,254 subjects contributed by 6 global collaborators.

TCRbeta CDR3 regions were amplified from genomic DNA using the immunoSEQ Assay, a bias-controlled multiplex PCR. Regarding the original processing steps: Within the assay, amplification of reference gene primers was used to estimate how many nucleated cells each sample contained. Sequence reads were collapsed and filtered to measure the absolute abundance of every unique TCRbeta CDR3 rearrangement. For each sample, productive Simpson clonality was calculated by taking the square root of Simpson's diversity index across productive rearrangements. In its TCRdb copy, this immuneACCESS table keeps in-frame sequences only and misses some clones. Where compared with another copy, unresolved V genes explain less than half of these, and the others have no known cause. D and trimming come from the DNA, and the V and J calls and clone size come from that table. The sample profile shows about 140,000 clones; about 80% of them were found once. The ten top clones hold approximately 3.8% of the sample.

As to this clone: It lacks a known antigen. At one boundary the junction diverges from the germline segment, which might be a read error.

CDR1 is given as SGHVS and CDR2 as FNYEAQ, both from the germline V gene. The CDR3, cysteine through phenylalanine, is 12 amino acids long. Only the CDR3 DNA is retained, 36 bases long and in frame from the first base. Results the study describes overall, beyond this receptor: Clinical and demographic metadata were provided uncurated, with the amount varying by source and participant.

Each collaborating institution followed its own protocols to collect whole blood in K2EDTA tubes. For TCRbeta analysis, collaborator samples were shipped as frozen whole blood, as isolated PBMCs, or as DNA extracted from either sample type. This chain is built from TRBV7-6 and TRBJ2-7; 10 nucleotides in the junction match TRBD2. Sequencing input: peripheral blood. The sequence derives from a woman aged 55-70 years with acute or convalescent COVID-19. The CDR3 region reads CASSLAGDEQYF. DNA sequence: TGTGCCAGCAGCCTAGCGGGAGACGAGCAGTACTTC.